Listed below are T cell receptor beta chains from one sample, sequenced in a study of cytotoxic CD8 clonotypes in ibrutinib-treated CLL. Method: immunoSEQ multiplex PCR; TCRdb's copy keeps in-frame clones and lacks some. The table records roughly 330,000 clones, around 66% of them present only once. The starting material was PBMCs, obtained after 36 months of ibrutinib treatment. The receptors come from a human donor with chronic lymphocytic leukemia. Both conserved end residues are part of each CDR3. A D gene is named only where the DNA matches it firmly. Rows may omit the clone size; those that give it use once, few, many or a size class.

d_call	clone_size	j_call	v_call	cdr3_aa	cdr3_nt
-	-	TRBJ2-1	TRBV10-3	CAISESPSNNEQFF	TGTGCCATCAGTGAGTCGCCTAGCAACAATGAGCAGTTCTTC
-	-	TRBJ2-7	TRBV29-1	CSVRGSGFLDLSYEQYF	TGCAGCGTCCGAGGGTCAGGGTTCCTTGACCTCTCCTACGAGCAGTACTTC
-	once	TRBJ2-7	TRBV29-1	CSVEDPKPGGVTYEQYF	TGCAGCGTTGAAGATCCTAAGCCAGGAGGGGTCACCTACGAGCAGTACTTC
TRBD1	-	TRBJ1-1	TRBV29-1	CSAGAGGISNTEAFF	TGCAGCGCTGGGGCAGGGGGGATTTCGAACACTGAAGCTTTCTTT
-	-	TRBJ2-7	TRBV10-2	CASKGDLTYEQYF	TGCGCCAGCAAAGGGGACCTAACCTACGAGCAGTACTTC
-	few	TRBJ2-7	TRBV5-1	CASSVNREVVDEQYF	TGCGCCAGCAGCGTCAACAGGGAGGTAGTCGACGAGCAGTACTTC
-	-	TRBJ1-2	TRBV30	CAWSVRAHNYGYTF	TGTGCCTGGAGTGTACGGGCGCATAACTATGGCTACACCTTC
TRBD2	-	TRBJ2-5	TRBV9	CASSVAGLEETQYF	TGTGCCAGCAGCGTAGCCGGACTAGAAGAGACCCAGTACTTC
TRBD1	once	TRBJ2-1	TRBV6-4	CASSDYIGQGAQWFF	TGTGCCAGCAGTGACTACATCGGACAGGGGGCGCAGTGGTTCTTC
TRBD2	-	TRBJ2-1	TRBV7-9	CASSRLTSGPYNEQFF	TGTGCCAGCAGCCGACTGACTAGCGGCCCCTACAATGAGCAGTTCTTC
TRBD1	-	TRBJ1-5	TRBV29-1	CSAGTGNQPQHF	TGCAGCGCCGGGACAGGGAATCAGCCCCAGCATTTT
-	-	TRBJ2-5	TRBV27	CAGPGVAEKQETQYF	TGTGCCGGGCCGGGGGTAGCGGAGAAACAAGAGACCCAGTACTTC
TRBD2	-	TRBJ2-3	TRBV14	CASSLYGGLAVGRTQYF	TGTGCCAGCAGCCTATACGGCGGACTAGCGGTGGGAAGGACGCAGTATTTT
TRBD2	-	TRBJ2-3	TRBV7-2	CASSSNREGRYTQYF	TGTGCCAGCAGCTCCAACCGGGAGGGCCGATATACGCAGTATTTT
TRBD2	-	TRBJ2-5	TRBV30	CAWSVVGSGRGLADETQYF	TGTGCCTGGAGTGTGGTAGGTAGCGGGAGGGGATTGGCAGACGAGACCCAGTACTTC